This T cell receptor (beta chain) emerged from a study of OX40 agonist ivuxolimab in advanced cancers. As for the study in general: With a range of roughly 20 to 85, age averaged about 58 years, and about 82% were male.

A few counts support this clone. The antigen is undetermined. Patients with a history of autoimmune disease or on systemic immunosuppression were excluded. Regarding the study as a whole: Certain nonresponders additionally had low normalized T-cell clonal expansion.

The table came from immunoSEQ multiplex PCR; TCRdb's copy has only in-frame clones and leaves some out. Of 8,900 or so clones listed, 65% to 80% were seen once; the top ten hold roughly 50%. Per germline, CDR1 SNHLY and CDR2 FYNNEI. Trimming pared 8 bases from V and 3 bases from J, leaving 17 bases between. The CDR3 consists of 14 residues. The starting material was CD4+ or CD8+ T cells sorted from blood, obtained in a trial of the OX40 agonist ivuxolimab. The source of this sequence is an adult with an advanced solid tumor such as melanoma, head and neck, liver or kidney cancer. The chain carries TRBV2 and TRBJ2-7; no firm D call. CDR3 in amino acids: CASGLQLARYEQYF. The DNA for the CDR3 is TGTGCCAGCGGCCTTCAACTGGCCCGCTACGAGCAGTACTTC.